Sequencing of this T cell receptor (beta chain) was carried out in a study of early T cells in non-severe SARS-CoV-2 infection (dated by TCRdb to the early 2020s). In terms of the full investigation: Because TCR sequencing was done on bulk RNA from unsorted whole blood, the alpha and beta chains could not be paired. Results and caveats for the whole study, not just this receptor: VDJdb matching was skewed toward anti-spike CD8 responses and likely underestimated virus-specific expansions by missing private and CD4 specificities.

The library was prepared using 5' RACE. Sequencing instrument: NextSeq 500. Unique molecular identifiers were attached to individual cDNA molecules in the TCR library protocol so that sequencing error and PCR bias could be corrected. Sequencing covered both TCR alpha and beta chains, and within each sample the abundances of alpha and beta sequences were tightly co-correlated. The published analysis was carried out like this. Decombinator V4 was used to annotate the V gene, J gene and CDR3 of the TCR sequences. TCRs were defined as expanded if a significant change between any two time points was detected under a Poisson model with p below 0.0001. TCR abundances were normalised to the total number of TCRs sequenced in each sample and reported as counts per million. MAIT TCRs were defined by TRAV1-2 paired with TRAJ12, TRAJ20 or TRAJ33, and iNKT TCRs by TRAV10 paired with TRAJ18. VDJdb, accessed on 1 November 2021, was searched for TCRs annotated for CMV, EBV and SARS-CoV-2, and TCRs annotated for more than one antigen were excluded. TCRdb redid the processing of the public reads, applying fastp at Q25 and MiXCR, and retained in-frame beta chains. Under each unique CDR3 protein, matching rows form one entry showing the most common genes and DNA. The V and J calls and clone size come from TCRdb's table, not from the authors' own analysis. The table for this sample lists tens of thousands of distinct CDR3 sequences; 15% to 20% of them were counted only once. The ten largest clones represent about 8.4% of the sample.

The study was a case-control design nested within a healthcare worker cohort in London, UK, with weekly nasopharyngeal swab PCR tests and blood sampling. Healthcare workers were recruited during the week of the UK lockdown, between 23 and 31 March 2020, and followed weekly for up to 16 weeks. The junction shows trimming of 0 bases on V and 5 bases on J, and the gene matches do not reach 11 bases of it. Reading the germline V gene gives CDR1 SGDLS and CDR2 YYNGEE. Measured from the cysteine to the phenylalanine, the CDR3 is 18 residues long. Only the CDR3 DNA is retained, 54 bases long and in frame from the first base. This clonotype was recorded only once. Its antigen is not yet known. No base quality information exists; no much larger clone differs at one position. On its own, one read is weak support.

The sample in question was whole blood, obtained at baseline. The receptor was isolated from an adult who was a healthcare worker with PCR-confirmed SARS-CoV-2 infection or an uninfected control (not recorded which). The rearrangement joined TRBV9 to TRBJ2-3; TRBD2 agrees with 11 junctional bases. The sequenced DNA: TGTGCCAGCAGCGTAGGTACTAGCGGGAGACATGAGGGAGATACGCAGTATTTT. The encoded protein is CASSVGTSGRHEGDTQYF.